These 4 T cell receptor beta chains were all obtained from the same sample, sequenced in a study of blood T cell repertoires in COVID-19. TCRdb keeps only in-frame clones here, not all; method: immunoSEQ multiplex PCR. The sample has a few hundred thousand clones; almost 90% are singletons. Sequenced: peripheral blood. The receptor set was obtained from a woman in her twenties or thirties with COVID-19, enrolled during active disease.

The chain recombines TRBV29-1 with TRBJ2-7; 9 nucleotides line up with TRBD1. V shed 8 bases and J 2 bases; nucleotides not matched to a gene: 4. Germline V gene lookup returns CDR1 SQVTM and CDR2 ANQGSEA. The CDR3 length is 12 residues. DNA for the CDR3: TGCAGCAACCGACAGGGGGCCTACGAGCAGTACTTC. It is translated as CSNRQGAYEQYF.

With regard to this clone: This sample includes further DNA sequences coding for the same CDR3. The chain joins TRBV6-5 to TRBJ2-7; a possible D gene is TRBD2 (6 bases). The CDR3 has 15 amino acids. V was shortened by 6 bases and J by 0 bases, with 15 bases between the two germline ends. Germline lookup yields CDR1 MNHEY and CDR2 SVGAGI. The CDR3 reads CASSRPSASSYEQYF. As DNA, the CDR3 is TGTGCCAGCAGCCGCCCTAGCGCGAGCTCCTACGAGCAGTACTTC.

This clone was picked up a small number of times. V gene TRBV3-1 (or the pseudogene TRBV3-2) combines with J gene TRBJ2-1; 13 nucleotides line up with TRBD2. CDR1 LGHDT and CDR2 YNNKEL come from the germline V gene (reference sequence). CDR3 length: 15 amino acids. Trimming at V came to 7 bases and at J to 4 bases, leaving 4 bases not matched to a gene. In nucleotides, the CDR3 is TGTGCCAGCACCCAGGGACTAGCGGGATACAATGAGCAGTTCTTC. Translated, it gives CASTQGLAGYNEQFF.

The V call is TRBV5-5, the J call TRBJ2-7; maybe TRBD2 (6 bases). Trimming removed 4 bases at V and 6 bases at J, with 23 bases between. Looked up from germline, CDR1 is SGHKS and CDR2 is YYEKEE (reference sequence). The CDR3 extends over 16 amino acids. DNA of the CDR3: TGTGCCAGCAGCGCCCCTGGGTCCGGGAGAGGTATCGAGCAGTACTTC. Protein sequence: CASSAPGSGRGIEQYF.